This TCR beta chain comes out of a study of shared clonotypes between healthy human individuals. Broader study findings: Sequencing depth was a factor that was expected to affect clonotype sharing among donors.

Sequencing used immunoSEQ multiplex PCR; TCRdb keeps in-frame clones, though not all of them. The data show over 950,000 clones, 60% to 85% seen once. V was trimmed by 4 bases and J by 1 base, leaving 16 bases between them. The CDR3 totals 16 residues. Germline V gene data show CDR1 as LGHNA and CDR2 as YNFKEQ. The sample holds a few counts of this clone. The antigen is not known. The sequenced sample was memory CD4+ T cells from PBMCs. Stated subset: CD45RA-negative fraction. J is TRBJ2-5 and V is TRBV4-2; possible D gene TRBD1, 6 bases. This receptor was identified in a man aged 18 to 30 in good health. Some clones in this sample may be carry-over from other donors' samples. In DNA form, the CDR3 reads TGTGCCAGCAGCCCAGGGGTGCGCCGTACCCAAGAGACCCAGTACTTC. It translates to CASSPGVRRTQETQYF.